These 8 T cell receptor beta chains came from one sample sequenced in a study of response to subunit inactivated influenza vaccine. TCRdb independently ran MiXCR on the RT-PCR reads; one entry per CDR3 protein. The sample lists roughly 790,000 distinct CDR3 sequences; less than 25% were seen once. Here the sequenced sample was PBMCs from blood, taken roughly 5 days after vaccination. These receptors were collected from a man in his fifties or sixties who received an inactivated influenza vaccine.

Note on this clonotype: Sequence at one end of the junction differs from germline and may be a read error. The rearrangement joins TRBV6-2 or TRBV6-3 to TRBJ2-5; TRBD2 matches 7 bases. Germline lookup yields CDR1 MNHEY and CDR2 SVGEGT. The CDR3 runs 15 residues. For the CDR3, the DNA is TGTGCCAGCAGTCAGAGTAGTAGCGGGTCGATGGGGTTAGACTTC. It specifies CASSQSSSGSMGLDF.

The chain joins TRBV5-1 to TRBJ1-2; D remains ambiguous. The CDR3 runs 12 residues. Germline V CDR1 and CDR2: SGHRS, YFSETQ. V lost 0 bases to trimming and J lost 6 bases, with 6 bases between them. The CDR3 DNA follows: TGCGCCAGCAGCTTGGACTTTAATGGCTACACCTTC. Translation: CASSLDFNGYTF.

The chain employs TRBV28 and TRBJ2-2; D gene unclear. This CDR3 has 15 residues. V was clipped by 4 bases and J by 5 bases, with 14 bases between them. Germline V lookup: CDR1 MDHEN, CDR2 SYDVKM. The CDR3 protein is CASSSSSHRTGELFF. The CDR3 DNA sequence: TGTGCCAGCAGTTCGTCCTCCCATCGGACCGGGGAGCTGTTTTTT.

DNA for the CDR3: TGCGCCAGCAGCCAAGCCACAGATACGCAGTATTTT. Its translation: CASSQATDTQYF. The chain couples TRBV4-1 to TRBJ2-3; D gene ambiguous. The CDR3 consists of 12 residues. Germline CDR1 reads MGHRA; CDR2 reads YSYEKL. V was cut by 1 base and J by 2 bases, with 1 base left in between.

The chain couples TRBV20-1 to TRBJ2-1, with 12 bases lining up with TRBD2. The CDR3 consists of 17 residues. V lost 2 bases, J lost 0 bases, and 5 bases stayed unmatched. CDR1 is DFQATT and CDR2 is SNEGSKA in the germline V gene (reference sequence). Here the CDR3 reads CSARPLAGGYSYNEQFF. The CDR3 coding sequence is TGCAGTGCTAGACCACTAGCGGGGGGTTACTCCTACAATGAGCAGTTCTTC.

This clonotype was observed a handful of times. This chain uses TRBV20-1 with TRBJ2-4, with a tentative D call TRBD2 (6 bases). CDR1 DFQATT and CDR2 SNEGSKA come from the germline V gene (reference sequence). V gave up 7 bases and J gave up 3 bases, with 16 bases separating them. The CDR3 loop spans 14 amino acids. The CDR3 reads CSGRARTGKNIQYF. CDR3 bases: TGCAGTGGGAGGGCGCGGACTGGCAAAAACATTCAGTACTTC.

In its sample, this clonotype was seen a few times. The genes are TRBV11-2 and TRBJ2-1; maybe TRBD2 (5 bases). The CDR3 loop spans 21 amino acids. Trimming pared 5 bases from V and 7 bases from J, leaving 36 bases between. The germline CDR1 and CDR2 sequences are SGHAT and FQNNGV. CDR3 residues: CASSPGGLSVDYRLGKNEQFF. The CDR3, as DNA: TGTGCCAGCAGCCCGGGCGGGCTTTCCGTAGACTACCGACTTGGAAAGAATGAGCAGTTCTTC. The whole variable domain, filled in from reference TRBV11-2 and TRBJ2-1, reads EAGVAQSPRYKIIEKRQSVAFWCNPISGHATLYWYQQILGQGPKLLIQFQNNGVVDDSQLPKDRFSAERLKGVDSTLKIQPAKLEDSAVYLCASSPGGLSVDYRLGKNEQFFGPGTRLTVL.

This clonotype appeared a few times. This chain connects TRBV29-1 to TRBJ2-7; TRBD1 aligns across 9 bases. V lost 7 bases and J lost 3; bases outside the gene matches: 10. This CDR3 has 14 residues. Per germline, CDR1 SQVTM and CDR2 ANQGSEA. The CDR3 loop is CSALFPGQGYEQYF. CDR3 nucleotide sequence: TGCAGCGCCCTCTTTCCGGGACAGGGCTACGAGCAGTACTTC.